This T cell receptor (beta chain) was identified in a study of long-term antiretroviral therapy in people with HIV. Study-wide context: First collections came about a decade before the 2015 immediate-ART recommendation.

About this clone: Its target is unknown.

Investigators performed immunoSEQ version v3.0 at survey level. Produced via immunoSEQ multiplex PCR; TCRdb's table is partial and in-frame only. The sample has about 35,000 clones; roughly 79% are singletons. Whole-study results and caveats: Despite increasing after ART, diversity remained lower than that of transplant donor controls.

In each sample, roughly 1-11 million cryopreserved PBMC were present before DNA extraction. CDR3 length: 16 residues. Trimming cost V 6 bases and J 3 bases; bases outside gene matches: 11. The V gene's germline CDR1 is SNHLY and CDR2 FYNNEI. The TCR comes from a man between 45 and 60 years old with HIV. Specimen: unsorted PBMCs, collected 3 years after starting antiretroviral therapy. The V call is TRBV2, the J call TRBJ1-3, with TRBD1 identical over 7 bases. CDR3 region: CASRVGGGGIGNTIYF. The CDR3 bases are TGTGCCAGCAGAGTGGGAGGGGGCGGAATTGGAAACACCATATATTTT.